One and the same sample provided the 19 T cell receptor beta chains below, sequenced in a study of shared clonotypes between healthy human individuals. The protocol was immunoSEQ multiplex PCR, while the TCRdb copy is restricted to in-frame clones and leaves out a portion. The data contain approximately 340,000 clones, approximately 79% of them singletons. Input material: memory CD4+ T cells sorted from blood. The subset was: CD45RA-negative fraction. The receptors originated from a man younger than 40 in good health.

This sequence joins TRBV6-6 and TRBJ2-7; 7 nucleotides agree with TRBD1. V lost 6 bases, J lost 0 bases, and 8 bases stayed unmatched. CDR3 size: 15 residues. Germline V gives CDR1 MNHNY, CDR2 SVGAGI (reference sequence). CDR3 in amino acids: CASRKPGQSSYEQYF. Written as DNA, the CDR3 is TGTGCCAGCAGAAAACCGGGACAGAGCTCCTACGAGCAGTACTTC.

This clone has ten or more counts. Here the CDR3 reads CASSFSSGAEAFF. The CDR3 DNA sequence: TGTGCCAGCAGTTTTTCTTCAGGCGCTGAAGCTTTCTTT. The chain uses TRBV27 and TRBJ1-1; D is unresolved. The germline V gene encodes CDR1 MNHEY and CDR2 SMNVEV (reference sequence). The CDR3 is made up of 13 amino acids. Trimming took off 3 bases at V and 6 bases at J, with 11 bases between the two ends.

DNA of the CDR3: TGTGCCAGCAGCCAAGATGGGACTAGCGGGAGAGGTGCCCAGTACTTC. Translated: CASSQDGTSGRGAQYF. The chain carries TRBV4-2 and TRBJ2-5; TRBD2 agrees at 14 bases. In germline, CDR1 is LGHNA, CDR2 YNFKEQ. The J segment lost 9 bases and the V segment lost 0 bases, leaving 6 bases of the junction unmatched. CDR3 length equals 16 residues.

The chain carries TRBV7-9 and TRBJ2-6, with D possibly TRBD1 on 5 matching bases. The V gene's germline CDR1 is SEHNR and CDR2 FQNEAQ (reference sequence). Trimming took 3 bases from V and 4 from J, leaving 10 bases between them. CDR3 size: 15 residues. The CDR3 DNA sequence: TGTGCCAGCAGCTTTGACAGTACCGGGGCCAACGTCCTGACTTTC. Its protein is CASSFDSTGANVLTF.

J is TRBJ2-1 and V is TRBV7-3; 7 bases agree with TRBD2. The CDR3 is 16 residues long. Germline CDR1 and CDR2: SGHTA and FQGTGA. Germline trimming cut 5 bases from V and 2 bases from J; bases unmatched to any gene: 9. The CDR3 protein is CASSPAGTGTYNEQFF. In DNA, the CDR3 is TGTGCCAGCAGCCCAGCGGGGACTGGGACCTACAATGAGCAGTTCTTC.

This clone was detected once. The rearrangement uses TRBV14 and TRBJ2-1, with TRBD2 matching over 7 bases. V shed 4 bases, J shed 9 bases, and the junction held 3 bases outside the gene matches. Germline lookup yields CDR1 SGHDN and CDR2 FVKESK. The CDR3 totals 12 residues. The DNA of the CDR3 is TGTGCCAGCAGCCCTATAGCGGGTGAGCAGTTCTTC. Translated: CASSPIAGEQFF.

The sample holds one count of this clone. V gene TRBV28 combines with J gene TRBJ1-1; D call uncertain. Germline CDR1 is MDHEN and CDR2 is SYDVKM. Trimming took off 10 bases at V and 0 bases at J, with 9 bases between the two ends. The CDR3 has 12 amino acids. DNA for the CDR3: TGTGCCACCCAGACCCTGAACACTGAAGCTTTCTTT. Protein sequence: CATQTLNTEAFF.

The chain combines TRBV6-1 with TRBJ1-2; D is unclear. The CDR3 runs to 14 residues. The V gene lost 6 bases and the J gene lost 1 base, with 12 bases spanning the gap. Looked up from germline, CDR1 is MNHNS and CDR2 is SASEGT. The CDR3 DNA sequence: TGTGCCAGCAGAGCAGTTTACGGTAACTATGGCTACACCTTC. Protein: CASRAVYGNYGYTF.

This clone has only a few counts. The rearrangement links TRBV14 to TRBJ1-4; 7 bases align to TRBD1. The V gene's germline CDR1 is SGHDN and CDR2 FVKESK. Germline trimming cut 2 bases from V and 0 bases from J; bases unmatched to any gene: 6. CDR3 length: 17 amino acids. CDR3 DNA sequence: TGTGCCAGCAGCCAACGACAGGGCGTAGCAACTAATGAAAAACTGTTTTTT. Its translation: CASSQRQGVATNEKLFF.

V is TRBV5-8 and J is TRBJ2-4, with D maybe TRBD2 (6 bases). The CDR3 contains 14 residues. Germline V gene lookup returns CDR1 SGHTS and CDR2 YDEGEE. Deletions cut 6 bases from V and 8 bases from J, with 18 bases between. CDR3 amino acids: CASTPGVGRDIQYF. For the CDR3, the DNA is TGTGCCAGCACTCCGGGGGTGGGTCGGGACATTCAGTACTTC.

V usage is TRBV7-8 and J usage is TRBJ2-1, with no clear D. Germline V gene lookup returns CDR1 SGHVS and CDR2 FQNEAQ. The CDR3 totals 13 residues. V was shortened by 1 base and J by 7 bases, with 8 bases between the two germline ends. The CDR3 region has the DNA TGTGCCAGCAGCTTAGTCCTAGGTAATGAGCAGTTCTTC. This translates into CASSLVLGNEQFF.

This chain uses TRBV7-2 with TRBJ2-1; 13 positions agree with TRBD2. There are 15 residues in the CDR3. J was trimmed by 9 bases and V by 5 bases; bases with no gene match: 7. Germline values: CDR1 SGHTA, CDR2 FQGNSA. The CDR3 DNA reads TGTGCCAGCAGCGAGCTGGGACTAGCGGGACGTGAGCAGTTCTTC. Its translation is CASSELGLAGREQFF.

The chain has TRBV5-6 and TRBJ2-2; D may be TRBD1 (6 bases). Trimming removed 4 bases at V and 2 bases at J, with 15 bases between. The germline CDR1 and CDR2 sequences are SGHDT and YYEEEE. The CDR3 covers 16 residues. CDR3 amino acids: CASSSPGQANTGELFF. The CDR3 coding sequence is TGTGCCAGCAGCAGTCCGGGACAAGCAAACACCGGGGAGCTGTTTTTT.

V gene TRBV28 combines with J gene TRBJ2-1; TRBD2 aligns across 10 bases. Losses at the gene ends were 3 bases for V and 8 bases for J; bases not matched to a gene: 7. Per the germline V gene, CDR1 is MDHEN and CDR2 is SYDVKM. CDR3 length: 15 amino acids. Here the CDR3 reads CASSFEPSGSYEQFF. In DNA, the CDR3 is TGTGCCAGCAGTTTTGAGCCTAGCGGGAGCTATGAGCAGTTCTTC.

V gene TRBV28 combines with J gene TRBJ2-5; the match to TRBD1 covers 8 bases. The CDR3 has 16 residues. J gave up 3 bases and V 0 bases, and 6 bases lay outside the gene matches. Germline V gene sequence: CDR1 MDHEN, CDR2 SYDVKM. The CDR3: CASSLWTGVRKETQYF. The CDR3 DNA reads TGTGCCAGCAGTTTATGGACAGGGGTGAGGAAAGAGACCCAGTACTTC. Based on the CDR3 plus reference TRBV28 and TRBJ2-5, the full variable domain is DVKVTQSSRYLVKRTGEKVFLECVQDMDHENMFWYRQDPGLGLRLIYFSYDVKMKEKGDIPEGYSVSREKKERFSLILESASTNQTSMYLCASSLWTGVRKETQYFGPGTRLLVL.

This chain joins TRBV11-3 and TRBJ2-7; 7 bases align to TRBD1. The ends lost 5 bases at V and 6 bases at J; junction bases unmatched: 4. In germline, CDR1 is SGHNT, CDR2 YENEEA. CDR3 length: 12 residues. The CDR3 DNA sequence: TGTGCCAGCAGCCCGACAGGGAGCGAGCAGTACTTC. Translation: CASSPTGSEQYF.

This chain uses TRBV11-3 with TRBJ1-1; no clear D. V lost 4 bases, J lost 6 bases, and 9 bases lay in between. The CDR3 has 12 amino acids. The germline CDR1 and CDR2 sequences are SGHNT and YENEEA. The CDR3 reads CASSSGSAEAFF. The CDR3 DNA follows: TGTGCCAGCAGCTCCGGAAGCGCTGAAGCTTTCTTT.

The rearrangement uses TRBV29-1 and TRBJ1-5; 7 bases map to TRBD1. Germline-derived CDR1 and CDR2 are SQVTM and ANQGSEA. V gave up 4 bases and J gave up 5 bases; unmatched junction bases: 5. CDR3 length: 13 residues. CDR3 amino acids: CSVGTGQHQPQHF. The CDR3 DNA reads TGCAGCGTTGGGACAGGACAACATCAGCCCCAGCATTTT.

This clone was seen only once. CDR3 residues: CASTGQGGELFF. CDR3 bases: TGTGCCAGCACAGGACAGGGCGGGGAGCTGTTTTTT. This chain links TRBV6-1 with TRBJ2-2; 8 bases line up with TRBD1. This CDR3 contains 12 residues. Unmatched junction bases numbered 2, after V lost 7 bases and J lost 7 bases. The germline gives CDR1 MNHNS, CDR2 SASEGT.